Below are 25 T cell receptor beta chains sequenced from a single sample in a study of identical twins. TCRdb recomputed calls from the 5' RACE reads with MiXCR, one row per CDR3 protein. The data contain about 490,000 distinct CDR3 sequences, around 15% of them singletons. This sample was also put to use in a study of yellow fever vaccine responses in identical twins.

The sequencing input was CD4+ T cells sorted from blood. The receptors derive from a woman under 30 in good health.

The genes are TRBV10-3 and TRBJ2-3, with 8 bases lining up with TRBD2. With V trimmed by 5 bases and J by 5 bases, 18 bases remained unmatched. CDR1 is ENHRY, CDR2 SYGVKD, per germline. The CDR3 length is 18 residues. CDR3 nucleotides: TGTGCCATCAGTCCCTCCCAACTAGCGGACACACGGGTAGATACGCAGTATTTT. Residues: CAISPSQLADTRVDTQYF.

This clonotype was seen a handful of times. The chain recombines TRBV9 with TRBJ2-3; 9 bases line up with TRBD2. CDR3 size: 15 residues. V was clipped by 1 base and J by 6 bases; unmatched bases: 6. Germline V CDR1 and CDR2: SGDLS, YYNGEE. DNA for the CDR3: TGTGCCAGCAGCGTACTAGCGGGGCTGGGGGATACGCAGTATTTT. The encoded protein is CASSVLAGLGDTQYF.

The chain carries TRBV5-4 and TRBJ2-2, with 9 positions matching TRBD2. Germline CDR1 SGHNT, CDR2 YYREEE (reference sequence). V was pared by 1 base and J by 0 bases, with 10 bases of the junction left unmatched. The CDR3 is 19 amino acids. The CDR3 DNA is TGTGCCAGCAGCTTGTTACAGCGGGGGGCTAAATCGAACACCGGGGAGCTGTTTTTT. Translating gives CASSLLQRGAKSNTGELFF. Full variable domain (missing parts from reference TRBV5-4 and TRBJ2-2): ETGVTQSPTHLIKTRGQQVTLRCSSQSGHNTVSWYQQALGQGPQFIFQYYREEENGRGNFPPRFSGLQFPNYSSELNVNALELDDSALYLCASSLLQRGAKSNTGELFFGEGSRLTVL.

The chain has TRBV11-2 and TRBJ2-2, with 13 nucleotides matching TRBD2. V lost 3 bases to trimming and J lost 0 bases; unmatched junction nucleotides: 10. The CDR3 covers 20 residues. Germline V gives CDR1 SGHAT, CDR2 FQNNGV. Here the CDR3 reads CASSFSSRTSGSPNTGELFF. In DNA, the CDR3 is TGTGCCAGCAGCTTCTCAAGCCGGACTAGCGGGAGTCCGAACACCGGGGAGCTGTTTTTT.

A few counts support this clonotype. The chain uses TRBV5-1 and TRBJ2-3; D is undetermined. This CDR3 comprises 13 residues. Germline V gene data show CDR1 as SGHRS and CDR2 as YFSETQ. The V and J ends lost 0 bases and 5 bases respectively, with 7 bases between them. DNA of the CDR3: TGCGCCAGCAGCTTGGGTTTTAGAGATACGCAGTATTTT. Protein product: CASSLGFRDTQYF.

The V call is TRBV14, the J call TRBJ2-3, with 9 bases fitting TRBD2. Per the germline V gene, CDR1 is SGHDN and CDR2 is FVKESK. The junction had 11 bases not matched to a gene; V was cut back by 3 bases and J by 7 bases. CDR3 length: 16 residues. DNA of the CDR3: TGTGCCAGCAGCCACTATTCCCAGCGGGGGGAGCATACGCAGTATTTT. This translates into CASSHYSQRGEHTQYF.

This clonotype came up a few times. The gene calls are TRBV10-1 and TRBJ2-2; D unclear. V was cut by 2 bases and J by 6 bases, with 13 bases left in between. CDR1 and CDR2 (germline): WNHNN, SYGVQD (reference sequence). The CDR3 runs to 15 residues. The CDR3 loop reads CASSEVRAPPGELFF. The CDR3 DNA reads as TGCGCCAGCAGTGAGGTGCGAGCTCCCCCCGGGGAGCTGTTTTTT.

The chain carries TRBV4-1 and TRBJ2-2, with 10 nucleotides matching TRBD1. Unmatched junction bases numbered 5, after V lost 0 bases and J lost 4 bases. The germline V gene has CDR1 MGHRA and CDR2 YSYEKL. The CDR3 loop spans 17 amino acids. The chain's CDR3 is CASSQDRTGGGTGELFF. The DNA for the CDR3 is TGCGCCAGCAGCCAAGATCGGACAGGGGGTGGCACCGGGGAGCTGTTTTTT.

This clonotype has more than one count but fewer than ten. The V gene is TRBV6-1, the J gene TRBJ2-3; 7 nucleotides line up with TRBD2. This CDR3 has 13 amino acids. Trimming removed 6 bases from V and 8 bases from J; junction bases left unmatched: 8. CDR1 and CDR2 from the germline V gene are MNHNS and SASEGT. CDR3 DNA sequence: TGTGCCAGCAGAGCGGGACTGTCTTCTACGCAGTATTTT. This translates into CASRAGLSSTQYF.

This clonotype was detected ten times or more. The chain uses TRBV5-6 and TRBJ1-1; perhaps TRBD1 as D (5 bases). The CDR3 consists of 14 residues. Germline assignment: CDR1 SGHDT and CDR2 YYEEEE. V lost 0 bases and J lost 14, with 20 bases in between. DNA for the CDR3: TGTGCCAGCAGCTTGGGGCAATGGGGGATGGAGATGTTCTTT. As protein: CASSLGQWGMEMFF.

The chain links TRBV5-1 to TRBJ2-3; 8 nucleotides agree with TRBD1. The CDR3 is 15 amino acids. The junction had 5 bases not matched to a gene; V was cut back by 5 bases and J by 0 bases. Per the germline V gene, CDR1 is SGHRS and CDR2 is YFSETQ. CDR3 DNA: TGCGCCAGCAGAAATCAGGGGGCAAGCACAGATACGCAGTATTTT. Translated: CASRNQGASTDTQYF.

This clonotype is a singleton in its sample. This rearrangement joins TRBV5-1 to TRBJ2-3; 7 bases match TRBD1. V trimming: 2 bases; J trimming: 4 bases; junction bases outside the gene matches: 7. There are 15 residues in the CDR3. CDR1 is SGHRS, CDR2 YFSETQ, per germline. Written as DNA, the CDR3 is TGCGCCAGCAGCTTAGGGGGCTTGTTCCCAGATACGCAGTATTTT. It is translated as CASSLGGLFPDTQYF.

The CDR3 DNA reads TGTGCCACCAGTGATTTCCAGACAGGGGGGTCCGGGGAGCTGTTTTTT. As protein: CATSDFQTGGSGELFF. The rearrangement links TRBV24-1 to TRBJ2-2; TRBD1 agrees at 9 bases. The germline gives CDR1 KGHDR, CDR2 SFDVKD. V dropped 1 base and J dropped 6; count of bases not matched to a gene: 5. CDR3 length: 16 amino acids.

This clonotype has just a few counts. This chain joins TRBV29-1 and TRBJ2-5; 7 bases are a match to TRBD1. With V trimmed by 3 bases and J by 5 bases, 6 bases remained unmatched. In germline, CDR1 is SQVTM, CDR2 ANQGSEA. This CDR3 is built from 13 residues. CDR3 sequence reads: CSVEWTGGETQYF. The CDR3 DNA sequence: TGCAGCGTTGAGTGGACAGGCGGGGAGACCCAGTACTTC.

Ten or more counts support this clonotype. The chain links TRBV12-3 or TRBV12-4 to TRBJ2-4; possibly TRBD1 or TRBD2 for D (5 bases each). Trimming left V 1 base short and J 0 bases short, with 10 bases between. The CDR3 is made up of 16 amino acids. CDR3 sequence (DNA): TGTGCCAGCAGTTTAGTTGGGGACCTAGCCAAAAACATTCAGTACTTC. Amino acids: CASSLVGDLAKNIQYF.

This clonotype was found many times. The V gene is TRBV2, the J gene TRBJ2-1; possible D gene TRBD2, 6 bases. This CDR3 region has 16 residues. The V end lost 5 bases, the J end lost 3 bases, and 17 bases lay between the germline ends. The germline CDR1 and CDR2 sequences are SNHLY and FYNNEI. CDR3 sequence reads: CASSLLAFLSYNEQFF. CDR3 DNA sequence: TGTGCCAGCAGTTTGCTAGCGTTTCTAAGCTACAATGAGCAGTTCTTC.

This chain connects TRBV29-1 to TRBJ1-5; 7 positions match TRBD1. Per germline, CDR1 SQVTM and CDR2 ANQGSEA. This CDR3 has 13 residues. Germline trimming cut 5 bases from V and 7 bases from J; bases unmatched to any gene: 8. Here the CDR3 reads CSVNPGGGQPQHF. CDR3 bases: TGCAGCGTTAACCCAGGGGGAGGACAGCCCCAGCATTTT.

CDR3 coding DNA: TGTGCCAGCAGTTTATGGGTAGCGGGAGGGGAAGATACGCAGTATTTT. Translation: CASSLWVAGGEDTQYF. The rearrangement links TRBV28 to TRBJ2-3, with 11 positions matching TRBD2. Germline V gene lookup returns CDR1 MDHEN and CDR2 SYDVKM. This CDR3 is built from 16 residues. The J segment lost 5 bases and the V segment lost 0 bases, leaving 4 bases of the junction unmatched.

V gene TRBV9 combines with J gene TRBJ2-7; 11 positions agree with TRBD2. The V and J ends lost 4 bases and 0 bases, in that order; junction bases with no gene match: 6. The CDR3 runs 16 residues. CDR1 and CDR2 (germline): SGDLS, YYNGEE. The CDR3 bases are TGTGCCAGCAGCCCGGGACTAGCGGTTCTCTCCTACGAGCAGTACTTC. It encodes CASSPGLAVLSYEQYF.

V usage is TRBV18 and J usage is TRBJ2-5; D not certain. The CDR3 runs 14 residues. V shed 0 bases and J shed 2 bases, with 7 bases lying between them. CDR1 is KGHSH, CDR2 LQKENI, per germline. Here the CDR3 DNA reads TGTGCCAGCTCACCACCCCTGCAGCAAGAGACCCAGTACTTC. Translating gives CASSPPLQQETQYF.

The rearrangement uses TRBV12-3 or TRBV12-4 and TRBJ2-3; D could derive from TRBD1 or TRBD2 (5 bases each). V was clipped by 6 bases and J by 1 base, with 14 bases between them. CDR3 length equals 15 residues. The CDR3 region has the DNA TGTGCCAGCAGCCGGACCCGGGGACGCACAGATACGCAGTATTTT. Translating it yields CASSRTRGRTDTQYF.

The rearrangement uses TRBV18 and TRBJ2-5, with D possibly matching TRBD1 (6 bases). CDR1 is KGHSH and CDR2 is LQKENI in the germline V gene. Trimming took off 3 bases at V and 5 bases at J, with 13 bases between the two ends. This CDR3 is 14 amino acids long. For the CDR3, the DNA is TGTGCCAGCTCACCGCAGGGGCGCAGGGAGACCCAGTACTTC. Translated, it gives CASSPQGRRETQYF.

This sequence joins TRBV10-3 and TRBJ1-2; D not resolved. This CDR3 contains 13 residues. From germline, CDR1 is ENHRY and CDR2 SYGVKD. Between the trimmed V and J ends, which lost 6 bases and 4 bases, there was a span of 12 bases. CDR3 sequence: CAIRRDLGYGYTF. The DNA of the CDR3 is TGTGCCATCAGGCGAGACCTAGGCTATGGCTACACCTTC.

The genes are TRBV3-1 and TRBJ2-7; TRBD1 might be the D (6 bases). Deletions cut 5 bases from V and 3 bases from J, with 11 bases between. Germline lookup yields CDR1 LGHDT and CDR2 YNNKEL (reference sequence). The CDR3 contains 13 residues. CDR3 DNA sequence: TGTGCCAGCAGCAGGGGGAAAGACTACGAGCAGTACTTC. The encoded protein is CASSRGKDYEQYF.

This clonotype showed up just a few times. This chain's CDR3 is CASSRVGVPGETQYF. The CDR3, as DNA: TGTGCCAGCAGCCGGGTCGGGGTCCCCGGGGAGACCCAGTACTTC. The chain employs TRBV7-7 and TRBJ2-5; maybe TRBD2 (5 bases). CDR3 length: 15 amino acids. The ends were cut back, 5 bases at V and 5 bases at J, with 18 bases in the middle. The germline V gene encodes CDR1 SSHAT and CDR2 FNYEAQ (reference sequence). The full variable domain, with the rest looked up from reference TRBV7-7 and TRBJ2-5, is GAGVSQSPRYKVTKRGQDVTLRCDPISSHATLYWYQQALGQGPEFLTYFNYEAQPDKSGLPSDRFSAERPEGSISTLTIQRTEQRDSAMYRCASSRVGVPGETQYFGPGTRLLVL.